This T cell receptor beta chain was identified during a study of somatic mutations in cytotoxic T cells in rheumatoid arthritis (dated by TCRdb to 2017 to 2019). Regarding the complete study: Before any treatment started and right after they were diagnosed, patients gave peripheral blood samples (roughly 32 ml EDTA). The median ages of the patient and control groups were essentially identical. Whether expanded CD8+ T-cell clones in untreated, newly diagnosed rheumatoid arthritis carry somatic mutations was the study question, and clonality was characterized with TCRB deep sequencing. A total of some 63 rheumatoid arthritis patients and approximately 21 healthy controls underwent TCRB deep sequencing. Some V beta antibody-stained T-cell populations were flow-sorted on a FACSAria II or Sony SH800 at nearly 100% purity, and sorted V beta1+ cells also underwent TCRB sequencing. Overall results and qualifications from the work: Rheumatoid arthritis patients and age-matched healthy controls did not significantly differ in CD8+ T-cell clonality. Viral specificity could not be ruled out by absence from virus-specific databases, and the antigen targets of the expanded CD8+ clones remained unknown. The largest CD8+ clone made up more than 20% of CD8+ cells in about an eighth of the 65 patients, and blood and synovial fluid shared several identical CD8+ TCRB sequences. The slight TRBV07 underrepresentation in patients was not adjusted for multiple comparisons. In patients, CD8+ clonality rose with age (Spearman r of about 0.53), which was not the case in healthy controls.

CD4+ and CD8+ cells were isolated by positive magnetic bead selection on an AutoMACS, and purity was checked by flow cytometry. Peripheral blood mononuclear cells were obtained using density gradient separation with Ficoll-Paque PLUS. DNA from CD4-enriched, CD8-enriched or PBMC samples was extracted using Nucleospin Tissue or Tissue XS kits and then quantified on a Qubit 2.0 fluorometer. Sequencing of TCRB CDR3 was done on genomic DNA with the immunoSEQ assay. The study's own analysis went as follows. When patient CD8+ clones exceeding 1% were checked against published virus-specific TCRB sequences, only a few matched. Analyses were restricted to productive TCRB rearrangements. Defining a clone by its unique TCRB CDR3 sequence, the study calculated clonality as a productive clonality index derived from Shannon entropy. Repertoire overlap between two samples was calculated from the template counts of each clone relative to total templates per sample. Flow cytometry-measured V-gene usage correlated with V-gene usage from TCRB sequencing, with a Spearman r of more than 0.6. The table comes from immuneACCESS by way of TCRdb, which keeps in-frame sequences with V and J called. Part of the clones is missing from these tables; in studies checked, under half for an unresolved V gene and the rest for unknown reasons. Clonal size and the V and J genes are those of that table, whereas D and trimming came from the DNA. This sample is represented by 13,000 to 15,000 clones; 85% to 95% of them were singletons. The ten biggest clones cover about a sixth of the sample.

Trimming removed 5 bases from V and 4 bases from J, leaving 7 bases between the germline ends. The CDR3 measures 12 amino acids from cysteine to phenylalanine. The retained sequence is limited to the CDR3, 36 bases, with the frame set at the first base. In the germline V gene, CDR1 corresponds to SGHNT and CDR2 to YENEEA. A note on this clone: Which antigen it targets is not known. Base-call qualities are not available, and no considerably larger clone is one nucleotide away.

Recombination joined TRBV11-3 with TRBJ2-3; the D gene cannot be resolved reliably. The sequenced material came from CD4+ T cells sorted from blood. This receptor was obtained from a man aged 65-85 years with rheumatoid arthritis. The DNA sequence is given as TGTGCCAGCAGCCACTTCTCAGATACGCAGTATTTT. This encodes CASSHFSDTQYF.